Following are 18 T cell receptor beta chains from one sample sequenced in a study of T-cell reconstitution after alpha-beta-depleted transplantation in children. Preparation of the TCRbeta library was carried out with unique molecular identifiers. TCRdb re-analysed the PCR reads in MiXCR, keeping a single row per CDR3 protein. The sample lists approximately 390,000 distinct CDR3 sequences; under 13% were seen once. The source was PBMCs from the stem cell graft donor, collected from the stem cell graft. These receptors were taken from a human donor who donated a stem cell graft to a child with acute myeloid leukemia.

The table lists this clonotype with a few counts. The chain carries TRBV6-1 and TRBJ2-7, with 7 bases identical to TRBD1. The CDR3 extends over 15 amino acids. CDR1 and CDR2 (germline): MNHNS, SASEGT. The V segment lost 6 bases and the J segment 0 bases; nucleotides outside the gene matches: 8. In DNA form, the CDR3 reads TGTGCCAGCAGAATGAAGGGACAGAGCTCCTACGAGCAGTACTTC. It is translated as CASRMKGQSSYEQYF.

The V gene is TRBV20-1, the J gene TRBJ2-5, with TRBD1 matching 8 bases. Germline CDR1 DFQATT, CDR2 SNEGSKA (reference sequence). V was clipped by 7 bases and J by 5 bases; unmatched bases: 12. This CDR3 comprises 14 residues. CDR3 bases: TGCAGTGGCGAAAGACAGGGGTTCAAGGAGACCCAGTACTTC. Encoded protein: CSGERQGFKETQYF.

This clonotype was detected many times. This chain connects TRBV29-1 to TRBJ2-5, with 8 bases matching TRBD1. This CDR3 comprises 13 residues. J lost 5 bases, V lost 7 bases, and 9 bases had no gene match. Germline V lookup: CDR1 SQVTM, CDR2 ANQGSEA. The CDR3 DNA follows: TGCAGCGCAAAGGACAGGGCGAGGGAGACCCAGTACTTC. It codes for CSAKDRARETQYF.

This clonotype was observed at least ten times. This rearrangement joins TRBV4-2 to TRBJ2-5, with a tentative D call TRBD2 (6 bases). The CDR3 spans 14 residues. CDR1 and CDR2 (germline): LGHNA, YNFKEQ. Deletions cut 0 bases from V and 5 bases from J, with 10 bases between. As DNA, the CDR3 is TGTGCCAGCAGCCAAGACCGGGGGAGGGAGACCCAGTACTTC. Amino acid sequence: CASSQDRGRETQYF.

This sequence joins TRBV18 and TRBJ2-3, with D possibly matching TRBD2 (5 bases). The ends were cut back, 0 bases at V and 3 bases at J, with 10 bases in the middle. Per germline, CDR1 KGHSH and CDR2 LQKENI. The CDR3 length is 15 residues. This chain's CDR3 is CASSPPRVGTDTQYF. The CDR3 nucleotides are TGTGCCAGCTCACCACCGCGGGTCGGAACAGATACGCAGTATTTT. Full variable domain (rest looked up from reference TRBV18 and TRBJ2-3): NAGVMQNPRHLVRRRGQEARLRCSPMKGHSHVYWYRQLPEEGLKFMVYLQKENIIDESGMPKERFSAEFPKEGPSILRIQQVVRGDSAAYFCASSPPRVGTDTQYFGPGTRLTVL.

This clonotype has ten or more counts. The chain joins TRBV20-1 to TRBJ2-5, with 7 bases that match TRBD1. CDR1 DFQATT and CDR2 SNEGSKA come from the germline V gene (reference sequence). The CDR3 is made up of 12 amino acids. The V gene end was trimmed by 4 bases and the J gene end by 5 bases; junction bases not matched to a gene: 4. This CDR3 is CSATTGVETQYF. The CDR3 DNA sequence: TGCAGTGCTACTACAGGGGTGGAGACCCAGTACTTC.

A few counts support this clonotype. The chain combines TRBV5-1 with TRBJ2-3, with 7 bases identical to TRBD1. Germline CDR1 reads SGHRS; CDR2 reads YFSETQ. J was trimmed by 5 bases and V by 4 bases; bases with no gene match: 7. CDR3 length equals 14 residues. The DNA for the CDR3 is TGCGCCAGCAGCCCCGACAGGGTTCAAGATACGCAGTATTTT. Its translation: CASSPDRVQDTQYF.

The chain carries TRBV20-1 and TRBJ2-2; possible D gene TRBD2, 6 bases. The CDR3 spans 15 residues. The germline V gene has CDR1 DFQATT and CDR2 SNEGSKA (reference sequence). The germline V and J ends were trimmed by 1 base and 3 bases, with 12 bases remaining between them. The CDR3 here is CSARVLGGDTGELFF. CDR3 nucleotides: TGCAGTGCTAGAGTGCTGGGGGGTGACACCGGGGAGCTGTTTTTT.

This rearrangement joins TRBV20-1 to TRBJ2-7; D unclear. This CDR3 has 13 residues. Trimming pared 2 bases from V and 3 bases from J, leaving 11 bases between. CDR1 and CDR2 from the germline V gene are DFQATT and SNEGSKA (reference sequence). CDR3 region: CSARLPSVYEQYF. CDR3 DNA: TGCAGTGCTAGACTACCCTCGGTCTACGAGCAGTACTTC.

This clonotype came up many times. The chain employs TRBV27 and TRBJ2-1; a weak D match, TRBD2 (5 bases). The CDR3 runs 17 residues. Trimming took 2 bases from V and 1 from J, leaving 15 bases between them. Germline V gives CDR1 MNHEY, CDR2 SMNVEV (reference sequence). The CDR3 region has the DNA TGTGCCAGCAGTTTACACCCCCGGGGTGGATCCTACAATGAGCAGTTCTTC. Its protein is CASSLHPRGGSYNEQFF.

The table lists this clonotype with many counts. The chain is built from TRBV29-1 and TRBJ2-7, with 10 bases that match TRBD1. Trimming cost V 6 bases and J 3 bases; bases outside gene matches: 2. Germline V gene sequence: CDR1 SQVTM, CDR2 ANQGSEA. The CDR3 has 12 residues. CDR3 bases: TGCAGCGTGGGGGACAGGGGCTACGAGCAGTACTTC. Translating it yields CSVGDRGYEQYF.

The rearrangement joins TRBV10-3 to TRBJ1-3; no clear D gene. The germline gives CDR1 ENHRY, CDR2 SYGVKD. The V gene lost 4 bases and the J gene lost 0 bases, with 1 base spanning the gap. The CDR3 has 12 amino acids. CDR3 amino acids: CAISVSGNTIYF. DNA for the CDR3: TGTGCCATCAGTGTCTCTGGAAACACCATATATTTT.

The chain recombines TRBV15 with TRBJ1-6; D is undetermined. This CDR3 contains 12 residues. The germline V gene has CDR1 LNHNV and CDR2 YYDKDF (reference sequence). Trimming took off 5 bases at V and 9 bases at J, with 8 bases between the two ends. The CDR3 coding sequence is TGTGCCACCAGCCCCGGGCTTTCACCCCTCCACTTT. This gives the protein CATSPGLSPLHF. Using reference TRBV15 and TRBJ1-6 for the parts outside the CDR3, the full variable domain is DAMVIQNPRYQVTQFGKPVTLSCSQTLNHNVMYWYQQKSSQAPKLLFHYYDKDFNNEADTPDNFQSRRPNTSFCFLDIRSPGLGDTAMYLCATSPGLSPLHFGNGTRLTVT.

This clonotype was seen at least ten times. This chain uses TRBV5-1 with TRBJ1-3; possibly TRBD1 for D (5 bases). Germline assignment: CDR1 SGHRS and CDR2 YFSETQ. There are 16 residues in the CDR3. Trimming removed 0 bases at V and 1 base at J, with 11 bases between. CDR3 coding DNA: TGCGCCAGCAGCTTGGACGGGGGATTATCTGGAAACACCATATATTTT. It yields the protein CASSLDGGLSGNTIYF.

The V call is TRBV12-3 or TRBV12-4, the J call TRBJ2-3, with TRBD2 matching 8 bases. The CDR3 extends over 16 amino acids. V was pared by 3 bases and J by 3 bases, with 8 bases of the junction left unmatched. CDR3 DNA sequence: TGTGCCAGCAGTTTTCAAGCGGGGGAGGGTACAGATACGCAGTATTTT. Residues: CASSFQAGEGTDTQYF.

This chain connects TRBV20-1 to TRBJ2-7; 10 nucleotides line up with TRBD2. The CDR3 has 18 amino acids. The germline V gene has CDR1 DFQATT and CDR2 SNEGSKA (reference sequence). The trim removed 3 bases at V and 0 bases at J, leaving 14 bases unmatched. CDR3 sequence: CSARQRTSGRLSSYEQYF. CDR3 DNA sequence: TGCAGTGCTAGGCAGAGGACTAGCGGACGCCTGAGCTCCTACGAGCAGTACTTC.

This clonotype was counted at least ten times. The rearrangement links TRBV20-1 to TRBJ2-5, with D perhaps TRBD1 (5 bases). V was clipped by 6 bases and J by 5 bases, with 19 bases between them. Per the germline V gene, CDR1 is DFQATT and CDR2 is SNEGSKA (reference sequence). There are 14 residues in the CDR3. CDR3: CSATDSARTETQYF. For the CDR3, the DNA is TGCAGTGCCACTGACAGTGCCCGTACCGAGACCCAGTACTTC.

This clonotype was counted at least ten times. The chain recombines TRBV12-3 or TRBV12-4 with TRBJ2-2; tentatively, D is TRBD1 (6 bases). The CDR3 extends over 13 amino acids. The V gene lost 6 bases and the J gene lost 6 bases, with 11 bases spanning the gap. The CDR3: CASSYSGAGELFF. CDR3 bases: TGTGCCAGCAGCTATTCAGGGGCCGGGGAGCTGTTTTTT.